This TCR beta chain was retrieved from a study of blood T cell repertoires in COVID-19. Study context: Collection of acute and convalescent COVID-19 samples took place in the United States, Italy and Spain. Sample material is recorded as cDNA or gDNA derived from T cells, B-cell-depleted T cells, or PBMCs.

There are 17 residues in the CDR3. The germline gives CDR1 SGHTA, CDR2 FQGNSA. V lost 5 bases and J lost 2; bases outside the gene matches: 8. In the authors' workflow: Reference gene primer amplification yielded estimated nucleated cell counts. Profiled with immunoSEQ multiplex PCR; TCRdb holds only in-frame clones, not every one. The V and J calls and clone size come from that table; D and trimming were worked out from the DNA. The sample lists about 100,000 clones, about 90% seen once, with less than 8.5% in the top ten. This clonotype was obtained from a man in his thirties or forties in a cohort sampled during active COVID-19. This chain links TRBV7-2 with TRBJ2-3, with 12 bases lining up with TRBD2. Sequencing input: peripheral blood. CDR3 residues: CASSLQGLAGFTDTQYF. The CDR3 nucleotides are TGTGCCAGCAGCCTTCAGGGACTAGCGGGCTTCACAGATACGCAGTATTTT. The complete variable domain, with remaining parts taken from reference TRBV7-2 and TRBJ2-3, reads GAGVSQSPSNKVTEKGKDVELRCDPISGHTALYWYRQSLGQGLEFLIYFQGNSAPDKSGLPSDRFSAERTGGSVSTLTIQRTQQEDSAVYLCASSLQGLAGFTDTQYFGPGTRLTVL.